This is a list of T cell receptor beta chains from one sample in a study of siplizumab effects on memory and regulatory T cells. The data were produced by immunoSEQ multiplex PCR, yet TCRdb's version contains in-frame clones alone and is incomplete. Counted here are fewer than 120,000 clones, over 85% occurring once; the ten biggest clones make up 1% to 1.5%. Sample: CD4+ T cells sorted from blood. The receptors derive from a human donor in good health. Each CDR3 is given with its conserved first and last residue. D genes are given only for firm matches. The size field is filled for only some rows; it gives once, few, many or a size class.

TRBV6-1	TRBJ2-7	.	.	15	TGTGCCAGCAGTGAATTCCCCGGTGACAGCTACGAGCAGTACTTC	CASSEFPGDSYEQYF
TRBV5-1	TRBJ1-1	.	.	14	TGCGCCAGCAGCCAAACCACTCGGAGCACTGAAGCTTTCTTT	CASSQTTRSTEAFF
TRBV25-1	TRBJ1-4	.	TRBD1	16	TGTGCCAGCAGTACCCAGATACAGGGGGAGTCGGGAAAACTGTTTTTT	CASSTQIQGESGKLFF
TRBV18	TRBJ1-1	.	.	16	TGTGCCAGCTCACCACCGAGTATTACAGTGAACACTGAAGCTTTCTTT	CASSPPSITVNTEAFF
TRBV9	TRBJ2-3	.	.	14	TGTGCCAGCAGCGTAGTAGGGGTCACAGATACGCAGTATTTT	CASSVVGVTDTQYF
TRBV2	TRBJ1-4	.	TRBD1	14	TGTGCCAGCCTTAGACAGGGGGCCGGTGAAAAACTGTTTTTT	CASLRQGAGEKLFF
TRBV5-1	TRBJ2-5	.	TRBD2	15	TGCGCCAGCCGCGGACTAGCGGGGGGGCAAGAGACCCAGTACTTC	CASRGLAGGQETQYF
TRBV4-1	TRBJ2-5	.	TRBD2	15	TGCGCCAGCAGCCAGAGCTCGGGGGGATCGGAGACCCAGTACTTC	CASSQSSGGSETQYF
TRBV27	TRBJ2-6	.	.	14	TGTGCCAGCAGTCGGGACCCCGGGGCCAACGTCCTGACTTTC	CASSRDPGANVLTF
TRBV6-6	TRBJ2-5	.	.	11	TGTGCCAGCAGTTACTCAGGGGCGCTGTACTTC	CASSYSGALYF
TRBV15	TRBJ1-2	.	.	11	TGTGCCACCAGCGGATCCCGAGCGCGGACCTTC	CATSGSRARTF
TRBV7-8	TRBJ1-1	.	.	15	TGTGCCAGCAGCCCCCCCGGGACAAAGAACACTGAAGCTTTCTTT	CASSPPGTKNTEAFF
TRBV5-1	TRBJ1-3	.	.	16	TGCGCCAGCAGCTTGGGGCAACAGGTCTCTGGAAACACCATATATTTT	CASSLGQQVSGNTIYF
TRBV7-6	TRBJ1-1	.	.	13	TGTGCCAGCAGCCCCGTGGGGGTTAGAGAAGCTTTCTTT	CASSPVGVREAFF
TRBV7-2	TRBJ2-3	.	.	16	TGTGCCAGCAGCTTAGCGGCTAGCTTCTCCACAGATACGCAGTATTTT	CASSLAASFSTDTQYF
TRBV6-6	TRBJ1-4	.	.	12	TGTGCCAGCAGTTACGGCGGGGAAAAACTGTTTTTT	CASSYGGEKLFF
TRBV27	TRBJ1-2	.	TRBD1	13	TGTGCCAGCAAACCCCCAGGGGGATTTGGCTACACCTTC	CASKPPGGFGYTF
TRBV5-8	TRBJ2-5	once	TRBD1	16	TGTGCCAGCAGCCCGTCTAGGACAGGGGGCATGGAGACCCAGTACTTC	CASSPSRTGGMETQYF
TRBV7-3	TRBJ2-7	.	.	15	TGTGCCAGCAGCTTGCTATCCATCGGCCCCTACGAGCAGTACTTC	CASSLLSIGPYEQYF
TRBV10-3	TRBJ2-5	.	.	12	TGTGCCATCTCAGGGGCTGGGGAGACCCAGTACTTC	CAISGAGETQYF
TRBV30	TRBJ2-2	.	.	14	TGTGCCTGGGCCGGCGACCAAAACACCGGGGAGCTGTTTTTT	CAWAGDQNTGELFF
TRBV27	TRBJ1-1	.	.	13	TGTGCCAGCGGGAGACAGTCCAGCACTGAAGCTTTCTTT	CASGRQSSTEAFF
TRBV14	TRBJ2-2	.	.	14	TGTGCCAGCAGCCAACAAGATGGGGTCGGGGAGCTGTTTTTT	CASSQQDGVGELFF
TRBV19	TRBJ2-2	few	TRBD1	15	TGTGCCAGTAGTATAGGGACAGGACGGGCCGGGGAGCTGTTTTTT	CASSIGTGRAGELFF
TRBV4-1	TRBJ1-1	.	.	14	TGCGCCAGCAGCCAAATCATATCCGGGACAGAAGCTTTCTTT	CASSQIISGTEAFF
TRBV5-6	TRBJ2-3	.	.	14	TGTGCCAGCAGCTTGGATCGCCTAGGGGATACGCAGTATTTT	CASSLDRLGDTQYF
TRBV25-1	TRBJ2-1	.	TRBD2	17	TGTGCCAGCAGTGAATTCTCGACTAGCGGGATAACGAATGAGCAGTTCTTC	CASSEFSTSGITNEQFF
TRBV29-1	TRBJ2-1	few	TRBD2	13	TGCAGCGTTCGGCGGGGGTCCTACAATGAGCAGTTCTTC	CSVRRGSYNEQFF